This T cell receptor (beta chain) derives from a study of Ad26.COV2.S vaccination and SARS-CoV-2 variants. Study results and limitations: With respect to non-spike TCR breadth, vaccine and placebo recipients were similar.

About this clone: Its antigen is unknown.

Clones were read by immunoSEQ multiplex PCR, and TCRdb kept only the in-frame ones, dropping some. The table records about 350,000 clones, about 90% of them present only once. V lost 4 bases to trimming and J lost 2 bases, with 14 bases between them. The germline CDR1 and CDR2 sequences are LGHDT and YNNKEL (reference sequence). The CDR3 length is 15 residues. The chain recombines TRBV3-1 (or the pseudogene TRBV3-2) with TRBJ2-5; no reliable D call. Sample: peripheral blood, taken after recovery from COVID-19. This sequence was found in a human donor who had recovered from COVID-19. The CDR3 loop reads CASSPGIGLQETQYF. DNA for the CDR3: TGTGCCAGCAGCCCTGGGATAGGGCTTCAAGAGACCCAGTACTTC.